Below, 2 T cell receptor beta chains from the same sample are listed, as sequenced in a study of prognosis after radiotherapy for stage I lung cancer. Genomic DNA was subjected to two-round multiplex PCR for amplification of TCR beta CDR3. During first-round PCR, primers specific to each TRBV and TRBJ gene were used. TCRdb re-derived calls from the multiplex PCR reads in MiXCR, one entry per CDR3 protein. This table has approximately 35,000 distinct CDR3 sequences, 32% appearing once. This specimen was PBMCs, taken before or after stereotactic body radiation therapy (not recorded which). The receptors stem from a donor aged 50 or older with non-small cell lung cancer.

This clonotype was detected many times. The chain recombines TRBV7-2 with TRBJ2-1; no clear D gene. The CDR3 spans 15 residues. V was pared by 1 base and J by 5 bases, with 12 bases between. Germline-derived CDR1 and CDR2 are SGHTA and FQGNSA. DNA for the CDR3: TGTGCCAGCAGCTTAGGGCCCAGTTATAACAATGAGCAGTTCTTC. Encoded protein: CASSLGPSYNNEQFF.

The sample holds many counts of this clonotype. As DNA, the CDR3 is TGTGCCAGTCTAAGAAGGGGCTCTGGGGCCAACGTCCTGACTTTC. As protein: CASLRRGSGANVLTF. V is TRBV2 and J is TRBJ2-6; weak D call: TRBD1 (5 bases). Per the germline V gene, CDR1 is SNHLY and CDR2 is FYNNEI. The ends were cut back, 9 bases at V and 0 bases at J, with 12 bases in the middle. The CDR3 is made up of 15 amino acids.